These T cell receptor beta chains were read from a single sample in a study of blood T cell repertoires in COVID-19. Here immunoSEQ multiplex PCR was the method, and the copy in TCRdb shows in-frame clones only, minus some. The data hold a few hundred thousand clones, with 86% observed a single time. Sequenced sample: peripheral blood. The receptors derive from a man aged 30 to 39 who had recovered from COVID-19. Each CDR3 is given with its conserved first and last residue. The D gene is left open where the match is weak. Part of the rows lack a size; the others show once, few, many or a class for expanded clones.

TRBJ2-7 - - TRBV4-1 CASSQERGRFYEQYF TGCGCCAGCAGCCAAGAGAGAGGGCGCTTCTACGAGCAGTACTTC
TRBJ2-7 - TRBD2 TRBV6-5 CASSYLTSGGYEQYF TGTGCCAGCAGTTATCTGACTAGCGGGGGCTACGAGCAGTACTTC
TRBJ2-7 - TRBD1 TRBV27 CASSRRQGDFYEQYF TGTGCCAGCAGTCGGAGACAGGGGGACTTTTACGAGCAGTACTTC
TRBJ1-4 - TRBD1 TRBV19 CASNRGPYEKLFF TGTGCCAGTAACAGGGGGCCATATGAAAAACTGTTTTTT
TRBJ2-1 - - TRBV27 CASSMVGAYNEQFF TGTGCCAGTTCTATGGTAGGGGCCTACAATGAGCAGTTCTTC
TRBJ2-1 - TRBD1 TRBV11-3 CASSSTGQGYNEQFF TGTGCCAGCAGTTCCACGGGACAGGGCTACAATGAGCAGTTCTTC
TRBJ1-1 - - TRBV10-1 CASSTGRTEAFF TGCGCCAGCAGTACAGGGCGCACTGAAGCTTTCTTT
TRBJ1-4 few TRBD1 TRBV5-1 CASSLGQGGKLFF TGCGCCAGCAGCTTGGGACAGGGGGGAAAACTGTTTTTT
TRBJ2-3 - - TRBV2 CASRDYQDTQYF TGTGCCAGCAGGGACTATCAAGATACGCAGTATTTT
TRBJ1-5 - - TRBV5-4 CASSLGRSNQPQHF TGTGCCAGCAGCTTGGGCAGGAGCAATCAGCCCCAGCATTTT
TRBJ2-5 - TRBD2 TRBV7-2 CASSLNSGGETQYF TGTGCCAGCAGCTTAAATAGCGGGGGAGAGACCCAGTACTTC
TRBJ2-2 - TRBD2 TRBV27 CASTPGGSGELFF TGTGCCAGCACCCCGGGGGGGAGTGGGGAGCTGTTTTTT
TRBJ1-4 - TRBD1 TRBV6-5 CASSNTGGHNEKLFF TGTGCCAGCAGTAATACAGGGGGCCACAATGAAAAACTGTTTTTT
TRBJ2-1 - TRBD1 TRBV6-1 CASSDGRGYEQFF TGTGCCAGCAGTGACGGCAGGGGGTATGAGCAGTTCTTC
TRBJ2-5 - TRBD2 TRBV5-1 CASTIPSGGGQETQYF TGCGCCAGCACAATCCCTAGCGGGGGAGGGCAAGAGACCCAGTACTTC
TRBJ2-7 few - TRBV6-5 CASSYSASYEQYF TGTGCCAGCAGTTACTCGGCCTCCTACGAGCAGTACTTC
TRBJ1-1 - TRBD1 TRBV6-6 CASVGQGDAEAFF TGTGCCAGCGTGGGACAGGGAGACGCTGAAGCTTTCTTT
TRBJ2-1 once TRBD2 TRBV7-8 CARSRPGAGGGYNEQFF TGTGCCCGCAGCCGGCCCGGGGCGGGGGGGGGCTACAATGAGCAGTTCTTC
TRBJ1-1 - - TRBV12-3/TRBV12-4 CASGLVRNTEAFF TGTGCCAGCGGCCTAGTTCGGAACACTGAAGCTTTCTTT
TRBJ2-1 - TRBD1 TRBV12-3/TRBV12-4 CASSFQDRDEQFF TGTGCCAGCAGTTTTCAGGACAGGGATGAGCAGTTCTTC
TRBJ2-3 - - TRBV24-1 CATRPGARDTQYF TGTGCCACCAGGCCAGGGGCGAGAGATACGCAGTATTTT
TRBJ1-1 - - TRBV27 CASSSKPNTEAFF TGTGCCAGCAGTTCTAAACCGAACACTGAAGCTTTCTTT
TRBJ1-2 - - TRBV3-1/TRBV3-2 CASSQDHRGYYGYTF TGTGCCAGCAGCCAAGATCACCGGGGTTACTATGGCTACACCTTC
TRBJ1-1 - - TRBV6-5 CASSYSMRRINTEAFF TGTGCCAGCAGTTACTCGATGCGGCGGATAAACACTGAAGCTTTCTTT
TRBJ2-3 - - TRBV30 CAWSPPASGTDTQYF TGTGCCTGGAGTCCCCCAGCGAGCGGCACAGATACGCAGTATTTT
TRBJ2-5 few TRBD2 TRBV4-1 CASSQASGGFQETQYF TGCGCCAGCAGCCAAGCTAGCGGGGGGTTCCAAGAGACCCAGTACTTC
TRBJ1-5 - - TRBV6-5 CAITGEGGNQPQHF TGTGCCATCACGGGGGAAGGTGGCAATCAGCCCCAGCATTTT
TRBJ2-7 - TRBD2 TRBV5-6 CASRLGVLAGGNTYEQYF TGTGCCAGCAGGTTGGGAGTTCTAGCGGGGGGAAACACCTACGAGCAGTACTTC
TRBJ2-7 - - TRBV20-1 CSASGGGARYEQYF TGCAGTGCTAGTGGAGGCGGTGCCCGCTACGAGCAGTACTTC
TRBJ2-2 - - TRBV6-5 CASRETGELFF TGTGCCAGCAGGGAGACCGGGGAGCTGTTTTTT
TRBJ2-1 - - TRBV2 CASIRYNEQFF TGTGCCAGCATCCGCTACAATGAGCAGTTCTTC
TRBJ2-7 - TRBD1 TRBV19 CASSIDPPSGTGPYEQYF TGTGCCAGTAGTATAGACCCGCCTTCTGGGACAGGGCCCTACGAGCAGTACTTC
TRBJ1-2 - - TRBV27 CASSLQPGPLVYGYTF TGTGCCAGCAGTTTACAACCAGGTCCATTGGTCTATGGCTACACCTTC
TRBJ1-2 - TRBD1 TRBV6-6 CASSLTYRGLRANYGYTF TGTGCCAGCAGTCTTACTTACAGGGGACTCAGAGCTAACTATGGCTACACCTTC
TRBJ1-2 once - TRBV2 CASILDSQIYGYTF TGTGCCAGCATCTTGGACAGTCAAATCTATGGCTACACCTTC